The T cell receptor beta chain under discussion was sequenced for a study of T cells in localized non-small cell lung cancer. Note on this clone: What it binds is unknown.

Broader study findings: Tumor trailed uninvolved adjacent lung in T cell clonality, which peaked there. An association was observed between higher blood T cell density and longer overall survival. The appearance of a median approximately 61 of the top 100 tumor clones was seen in adjacent lung.

Repertoires were generated with immunoSEQ multiplex PCR, while TCRdb's copy carries only in-frame clones and drops some. Of some 38,000 clones listed, roughly 88% were seen once; the top ten hold about 6%. The clonotype originates from a male donor aged 60 or older with stage II lung adenocarcinoma. Material: peripheral blood mononuclear cells, obtained before any cancer treatment.

CDR3 sequence: CASADRNQNVNEQFF. CDR3 in DNA: TGTGCCAGCGCGGACAGAAACCAGAACGTCAATGAGCAGTTCTTC. The chain couples TRBV6-1 to TRBJ2-1, with a tentative D call TRBD1 (6 bases). This CDR3 has 15 residues. The V end was cut by 8 bases, the J end by 6 bases, with 20 bases between. The germline gives CDR1 MNHNS, CDR2 SASEGT.